The 32 T cell receptor beta chains below were found in one sample sequenced in a study of T cell responses to AZD1222 COVID-19 vaccine. Only in-frame clones appear in the TCRdb table, and some are missing; sequencing was by immunoSEQ multiplex PCR. Of more than 90,000 clones listed, more than 70% are singletons. Sequencing was performed on peripheral blood, taken 28 days after the second AZD1222 dose. These receptors all stem from an adult who received the AZD1222 COVID-19 vaccine.

This chain's CDR3 is CASSLVLSGNEQFF. CDR3 DNA sequence: TGCGCCAGCAGCTTGGTACTTTCGGGGAATGAGCAGTTCTTC. The V call is TRBV5-1, the J call TRBJ2-1; TRBD2 is a possible D gene (5 bases). Germline V gene lookup returns CDR1 SGHRS and CDR2 YFSETQ. The CDR3 contains 14 residues. V was clipped by 0 bases and J by 7 bases, with 11 bases between them.

The V gene is TRBV10-3, the J gene TRBJ1-1, with TRBD1 matching 12 bases. With V trimmed by 10 bases and J by 5 bases, 8 bases remained unmatched. Germline V lookup: CDR1 ENHRY, CDR2 SYGVKD. The CDR3 spans 14 residues. CDR3 sequence reads: CATSRDRGRTEAFF. The CDR3 bases are TGTGCCACGTCCCGGGACAGGGGGCGGACTGAAGCTTTCTTT.

V is TRBV20-1 and J is TRBJ2-1; D ambiguous. Germline V gives CDR1 DFQATT, CDR2 SNEGSKA (reference sequence). The CDR3 covers 11 residues. The DNA for the CDR3 is TGCAGCGCCGGGCGAACCTATGAGCAGTTCTTC. It encodes CSAGRTYEQFF.

This sequence joins TRBV7-9 and TRBJ2-7; D may correspond to TRBD1 or TRBD2 (5 bases each). Germline lookup yields CDR1 SEHNR and CDR2 FQNEAQ (reference sequence). The CDR3 is 13 amino acids. Trimming cost V 1 base and J 6 bases, with 10 bases left between them. Written as DNA, the CDR3 is TGTGCCAGCAGCTTAGGGGGGTCCAGCGAGCAGTACTTC. As protein: CASSLGGSSEQYF.

Note on this clone: This is likely a read error, given that the CDR3 carries no conserved phenylalanine or tryptophan at its end. The limits of the CDR3 on the DNA are not certain, so only TCRdb's listed CDR3 is given. The chain joins TRBV6-4 to TRBJ1-1; the table gives TRBD1 as D, unverified against the DNA. The germline V gene has CDR1 MRHNA and CDR2 SNTAGT. The CDR3 extends over 12 residues, inclusive of both ends. The CDR3 sequence: CASSEPPKKGAG.

V gene TRBV4-3 combines with J gene TRBJ2-7, with 7 bases aligning to TRBD2. CDR3 length: 17 residues. The V segment lost 1 base and the J segment 0 bases; nucleotides outside the gene matches: 9. CDR1 is LGHNA and CDR2 is YSLEER in the germline V gene. CDR3 DNA: TGCGCCAGCAGCCAAGGGGGGGGATCCGAATCCTCCTACGAGCAGTACTTC. Protein: CASSQGGGSESSYEQYF.

The chain has TRBV27 and TRBJ2-7; D remains unclear. The CDR3 has 16 amino acids. With 7 bases removed from V and 4 bases from J, the gap between germline ends came to 23 bases. Germline V gene sequence: CDR1 MNHEY, CDR2 SMNVEV (reference sequence). This chain's CDR3 is CASKKTDEKLEYEQYF. DNA for the CDR3: TGTGCCAGCAAGAAAACGGATGAGAAACTTGAGTACGAGCAGTACTTC.

The V and J genes are TRBV6-2 or TRBV6-3 and TRBJ2-7, with D tentatively TRBD1 or TRBD2 (5 bases each). The V gene lost 0 bases and the J gene lost 2 bases, with 5 bases spanning the gap. Germline CDR1 MNHEY, CDR2 SVGEGT. The CDR3 spans 13 residues. This CDR3 is CASSYSGAYEQYF. CDR3 coding DNA: TGTGCCAGCAGTTACTCGGGGGCCTACGAGCAGTACTTC.

This chain connects TRBV19 to TRBJ1-2, with 11 bases lining up with TRBD1. J lost 4 bases, V lost 11 bases, and 18 bases had no gene match. The CDR3 sequence is 17 residues long. Germline values: CDR1 LNHDA, CDR2 SQIVND (reference sequence). In nucleotides, the CDR3 is TGTGCCTCCGTAGGCGGGGACAGGGGGGTCAACTCCTATGGCTACACCTTC. Its translation: CASVGGDRGVNSYGYTF.

J is TRBJ2-2 and V is TRBV7-2, with D uncertain. Germline loops: CDR1 SGHTA, CDR2 FQGNSA. The CDR3 is made up of 15 amino acids. The V end was cut by 4 bases, the J end by 6 bases, with 15 bases between. CDR3 bases: TGTGCCAGCAGCTCCTTAGACACACGACCCGGGGAGCTGTTTTTT. Amino acids: CASSSLDTRPGELFF.

CDR3 sequence (DNA): TGTGCCAGCAGGGGGGGGAGGCAGCCCCAGCATTTT. The encoded protein is CASRGGRQPQHF. V and J are TRBV7-3 and TRBJ1-5; tentatively, D is TRBD1 (5 bases). Per the germline V gene, CDR1 is SGHTA and CDR2 is FQGTGA. The CDR3 has 12 amino acids. V lost 6 bases to trimming and J lost 7 bases, with 10 bases between them.

This clone was seen more than once but under ten times. The chain links TRBV7-9 to TRBJ1-4; D not certain. Germline CDR1 SEHNR, CDR2 FQNEAQ (reference sequence). The germline V and J ends were trimmed by 4 bases and 7 bases, with 19 bases remaining between them. The CDR3 contains 16 residues. As DNA, the CDR3 is TGTGCCAGCAGCTCTGACGGGCGGACTGGAAGTGAAAAACTGTTTTTT. Residues: CASSSDGRTGSEKLFF.

The chain is built from TRBV5-6 and TRBJ1-1; no firm D call. With 0 bases removed from V and 1 base from J, the gap between germline ends came to 10 bases. The CDR3 is 15 amino acids. Germline V gives CDR1 SGHDT, CDR2 YYEEEE. CDR3: CASSLVARGNTEAFF. CDR3 sequence (DNA): TGTGCCAGCAGCTTGGTAGCACGTGGGAACACTGAAGCTTTCTTT.

This clone was seen a few times. V is TRBV11-3 and J is TRBJ2-3; D is perhaps TRBD2 (6 bases). Germline V lookup: CDR1 SGHNT, CDR2 YENEEA. The V end was cut by 5 bases, the J end by 6 bases, with 9 bases between. CDR3 size: 12 residues. The CDR3 DNA sequence: TGTGCCAGCAGCCCTAGCGTGGATACGCAGTATTTT. Encoded protein: CASSPSVDTQYF.

The chain is built from TRBV28 and TRBJ2-3, with TRBD2 matching 11 bases. The germline V gene has CDR1 MDHEN and CDR2 SYDVKM. The CDR3 runs 17 residues. The V and J ends lost 2 bases and 4 bases, in that order; junction bases with no gene match: 8. In nucleotides, the CDR3 is TGTGCCAGCAGTTTAACTACCACTAGCGGGAGTTCAGATACGCAGTATTTT. Its protein product is CASSLTTTSGSSDTQYF.

The chain couples TRBV23-1 to TRBJ2-5, with D tentatively TRBD2 (6 bases). TRBV23-1 is labeled an ORF, and its function is uncertain. V lost 7 bases and J lost 4, with 13 bases in between. CDR3 length: 13 amino acids. The CDR3 here is CASKGGRRETQYF. In DNA form, the CDR3 reads TGCGCCAGCAAAGGAGGGCGCCGAGAGACCCAGTACTTC.

The CDR3: CASGLVRPGNQPQHF. In DNA form, the CDR3 reads TGTGCTAGTGGTTTGGTCCGGCCAGGGAATCAGCCCCAGCATTTT. The rearrangement links TRBV12-5 to TRBJ1-5; possible D gene TRBD1, 5 bases. Trimming pared 0 bases from V and 4 bases from J, leaving 10 bases between. This CDR3 is built from 15 residues. Germline CDR1 and CDR2: LGHNT and FRNRAP.

The chain links TRBV7-2 to TRBJ2-2; D is possibly TRBD1 (6 bases). The length of the CDR3 is 17 residues. V lost 0 bases and J 0 bases, leaving 11 bases between the germline ends. CDR1 and CDR2 (germline): SGHTA, FQGNSA. CDR3 nucleotides: TGTGCCAGCAGCTTAGCCTACGGACAGACGAACACCGGGGAGCTGTTTTTT. It encodes CASSLAYGQTNTGELFF.

The chain employs TRBV15 and TRBJ1-2, with unresolved D. The V gene's germline CDR1 is LNHNV and CDR2 YYDKDF (reference sequence). The V gene lost 5 bases and the J gene lost 0 bases, with 16 bases spanning the gap. The CDR3 runs to 16 residues. CDR3: CATSRGFTGANYGYTF. The CDR3, as DNA: TGTGCCACCAGCCGGGGATTCACGGGAGCTAACTATGGCTACACCTTC.

CDR3 residues: CASSGGRHEQYF. The CDR3 nucleotides are TGTGCCTCAAGCGGGGGCCGGCACGAGCAGTACTTC. The chain uses TRBV7-8 and TRBJ2-7, with 8 bases fitting TRBD2. This CDR3 region has 12 residues. The junction had 8 bases not matched to a gene; V was cut back by 11 bases and J by 5 bases. Germline V gene data show CDR1 as SGHVS and CDR2 as FQNEAQ.

The J gene is TRBJ2-1, the V gene TRBV7-2; D is ambiguous. The germline V and J ends were trimmed by 5 bases and 0 bases, with 11 bases remaining between them. Germline V gene data show CDR1 as SGHTA and CDR2 as FQGNSA. CDR3 length: 15 residues. Here the CDR3 DNA reads TGTGCCAGCAGCAAGACACGGGTCTCCTACAATGAGCAGTTCTTC. Amino acids: CASSKTRVSYNEQFF. Filled out from reference TRBV7-2 and TRBJ2-1, the complete variable domain reads GAGVSQSPSNKVTEKGKDVELRCDPISGHTALYWYRQSLGQGLEFLIYFQGNSAPDKSGLPSDRFSAERTGGSVSTLTIQRTQQEDSAVYLCASSKTRVSYNEQFFGPGTRLTVL.

This chain uses TRBV27 with TRBJ1-6; TRBD1 is a possible D gene (6 bases). This CDR3 region has 15 residues. V dropped 2 bases and J dropped 2 bases, with 7 bases sitting between them. Per the germline V gene, CDR1 is MNHEY and CDR2 is SMNVEV (reference sequence). The CDR3 DNA follows: TGTGCCAGCAGTTTAACAGGGCCCTATAATTCACCCCTCCACTTT. Amino acid sequence: CASSLTGPYNSPLHF.

V is TRBV19 and J is TRBJ1-2, with D unresolved. Germline assignment: CDR1 LNHDA and CDR2 SQIVND (reference sequence). CDR3 length: 13 residues. The germline V and J ends were trimmed by 4 bases and 4 bases, with 10 bases remaining between them. The CDR3 DNA follows: TGTGCCAGTAGTACGCCGACGGTCTATGGCTACACCTTC. Translated: CASSTPTVYGYTF.

V usage is TRBV18 and J usage is TRBJ2-1, with D unclear. The CDR3 is 13 amino acids. Per germline, CDR1 KGHSH and CDR2 LQKENI. The V end lost 3 bases, the J end lost 7 bases, and 10 bases lay between the germline ends. The CDR3 loop is CASSPLTANEQFF. The CDR3 DNA sequence: TGTGCCAGCTCACCCCTGACTGCTAATGAGCAGTTCTTC.

The chain employs TRBV7-8 and TRBJ2-2, with 7 bases identical to TRBD2. With 2 bases clipped from V and 7 bases from J, the junction kept 7 bases outside the gene matches. The CDR3 has 15 residues. CDR1 and CDR2 (germline): SGHVS, FQNEAQ. This chain's CDR3 is CASSLRRELSGELFF. The DNA of the CDR3 is TGTGCCAGCAGCTTAAGGCGGGAGTTGAGCGGGGAGCTGTTTTTT. The full variable domain, with the rest looked up from reference TRBV7-8 and TRBJ2-2, is GAGVSQSPRYKVAKRGQDVALRCDPISGHVSLFWYQQALGQGPEFLTYFQNEAQLDKSGLPSDRFFAERPEGSVSTLKIQRTQQEDSAVYLCASSLRRELSGELFFGEGSRLTVL.

This clone was counted once. CDR3 sequence: CASSLARSRYEQYF. CDR3 nucleotide sequence: TGTGCCAGCAGCTTGGCTAGGTCTAGATACGAGCAGTACTTC. The V and J genes are TRBV7-2 and TRBJ2-7; D is uncertain. Trimming removed 3 bases from V and 4 bases from J, with 13 bases in between. This CDR3 comprises 14 residues. The V gene's germline CDR1 is SGHTA and CDR2 FQGNSA.

This clone was seen a few times. The chain couples TRBV4-1 to TRBJ2-7, with D maybe TRBD1 (6 bases). V was shortened by 0 bases and J by 5 bases, with 20 bases between the two germline ends. Per germline, CDR1 MGHRA and CDR2 YSYEKL. The CDR3 consists of 17 residues. CDR3 DNA sequence: TGCGCCAGCAGCCAAGACAGCCAGTTTGGCAGGGGTAACGAGCAGTACTTC. Protein sequence: CASSQDSQFGRGNEQYF.

V usage is TRBV6-5 and J usage is TRBJ1-1; D gene ambiguous. Trimming left V 7 bases short and J 10 bases short, with 25 bases between. CDR1 and CDR2 (germline): MNHEY, SVGAGI. The CDR3 loop spans 15 amino acids. The CDR3 region is CASNADWTPRSRAFF. The CDR3 nucleotides read TGTGCCAGCAACGCGGATTGGACCCCGAGGTCTAGAGCTTTCTTT.

The chain's CDR3 is CASSTLFGVGWNTEAFF. The CDR3 nucleotides read TGTGCCAGCAGCACTCTTTTCGGGGTAGGTTGGAACACTGAAGCTTTCTTT. V and J are TRBV2 and TRBJ1-1, with no clear D. Germline CDR1 reads SNHLY; CDR2 reads FYNNEI. V was shortened by 6 bases and J by 1 base, with 21 bases between the two germline ends. CDR3 length: 17 residues.

This chain uses TRBV11-3 with TRBJ1-1; unclear D gene. Trimming removed 8 bases from V and 3 bases from J, with 13 bases in between. CDR1 and CDR2 (germline): SGHNT, YENEEA. This CDR3 comprises 13 residues. CDR3 sequence reads: CASSSDGDTEAFF. CDR3 in DNA: TGTGCCAGCTCCTCAGACGGGGACACTGAAGCTTTCTTT. The full variable domain, completed using reference TRBV11-3 and TRBJ1-1, is EAGVVQSPRYKIIEKKQPVAFWCNPISGHNTLYWYLQNLGQGPELLIRYENEEAVDDSQLPKDRFSAERLKGVDSTLKIQPAELGDSAVYLCASSSDGDTEAFFGQGTRLTVV.

The rearrangement joins TRBV30 to TRBJ2-1; D is perhaps TRBD2 (6 bases). The V gene's germline CDR1 is GTSNPN and CDR2 SVGIG (reference sequence). The V end lost 1 base, the J end lost 9 bases, and 22 bases lay between the germline ends. The CDR3 is 16 amino acids. CDR3 protein: CAWSAGGVITRREQFF. CDR3 in DNA: TGTGCCTGGAGTGCCGGAGGGGTGATAACGAGGCGTGAGCAGTTCTTC. Complete variable domain (other parts from reference TRBV30 and TRBJ2-1): SQTIHQWPATLVQPVGSPLSLECTVEGTSNPNLYWYRQAAGRGLQLLFYSVGIGQISSEVPQNLSASRPQDRQFILSSKKLLLSDSGFYLCAWSAGGVITRREQFFGPGTRLTVL.

The chain links TRBV29-1 to TRBJ2-5; either TRBD1 or TRBD2 may supply D (6 bases each). From germline, CDR1 is SQVTM and CDR2 ANQGSEA. The length of the CDR3 is 13 residues. Trimming removed 4 bases at V and 9 bases at J, with 18 bases between. The CDR3 is CSVGRGQVGAQYF. CDR3 DNA: TGCAGCGTTGGCCGGGGGCAGGTGGGGGCCCAGTACTTC.